The 10 T cell receptor beta chains below come from one sample, sequenced in a study of Graves' ophthalmopathy and Graves' hyperthyroidism. CDR3 regions of TCR beta were amplified from RNA transcripts. The workflow started with a first-round RT-PCR run with HTBI primers and then moved on to a second-round multiplex PCR. Via MiXCR, TCRdb re-called the multiplex PCR reads, giving one row per CDR3 protein. The sample includes approximately 150,000 distinct CDR3 sequences, 39% of them seen just once. Material for sequencing was peripheral blood. The receptors derive from a man aged 25-45 years with Graves' ophthalmopathy.

This clonotype was detected many times. DNA of the CDR3: TGTGCCAGCATTAAAGCGGGGGGCTACGAGCAGTACTTC. Translated, it gives CASIKAGGYEQYF. This sequence joins TRBV6-2 or TRBV6-3 and TRBJ2-7; 9 bases are a match to TRBD2. The CDR3 loop spans 13 amino acids. Trimming took 7 bases from V and 3 from J; bases not matched to a gene: 4. From germline, CDR1 is MNHEY and CDR2 SVGEGT.

In this sample, this clonotype turned up many times. The rearrangement links TRBV6-2 or TRBV6-3 to TRBJ2-2; TRBD1 might be the D (5 bases). The V and J ends lost 4 bases and 6 bases respectively, with 12 bases between them. The CDR3 is 14 amino acids. CDR1 and CDR2 from the germline V gene are MNHEY and SVGEGT. The CDR3 bases are TGTGCCAGCAGTTCCCCCCCAGGGTCCGGGGAGCTGTTTTTT. It yields the protein CASSSPPGSGELFF.

This clonotype has a count of ten or more. The chain uses TRBV9 and TRBJ1-1, with a tentative D call TRBD1 (5 bases). CDR1 and CDR2 from the germline V gene are SGDLS and YYNGEE. There are 16 residues in the CDR3. V gave up 3 bases and J gave up 4 bases, with 19 bases separating them. CDR3 loop: CASSGPGLGRGTEAFF. In DNA form, the CDR3 reads TGTGCCAGCAGCGGGCCGGGGCTTGGGCGGGGCACTGAAGCTTTCTTT.

The rearrangement joins TRBV6-2 or TRBV6-3 to TRBJ2-6; no definite D call. Trimming took 4 bases from V and 4 from J, leaving 8 bases between them. Per germline, CDR1 MNHEY and CDR2 SVGEGT. CDR3 size: 14 residues. CDR3 DNA sequence: TGTGCCAGCAGTTTGTTCGTGGGGGCCAACGTCCTGACTTTC. It codes for CASSLFVGANVLTF.

The table lists this clonotype with a count of one. This sequence joins TRBV6-2 or TRBV6-3 and TRBJ2-7, with 7 bases identical to TRBD1. Germline loops: CDR1 MNHEY, CDR2 SVGEGT. This CDR3 comprises 14 residues. V dropped 3 bases and J dropped 6; count of bases not matched to a gene: 8. In nucleotides, the CDR3 is TGTGCCAGCAGTTATGGGACAGCTCGATCCGAGCAGTACTTC. It encodes CASSYGTARSEQYF.

V gene TRBV30 combines with J gene TRBJ1-1; D perhaps matches TRBD1 (5 bases). The length of the CDR3 is 11 residues. Germline V gene data show CDR1 as GTSNPN and CDR2 as SVGIG (reference sequence). V shed 3 bases and J shed 10 bases, with 12 bases lying between them. The CDR3 loop reads CAWSVGTGAFF. The CDR3 DNA follows: TGTGCCTGGAGCGTCGGGACGGGAGCTTTCTTT. The complete variable domain, with remaining parts taken from reference TRBV30 and TRBJ1-1, reads SQTIHQWPATLVQPVGSPLSLECTVEGTSNPNLYWYRQAAGRGLQLLFYSVGIGQISSEVPQNLSASRPQDRQFILSSKKLLLSDSGFYLCAWSVGTGAFFGQGTRLTVV.

This clonotype was recorded many times. The genes are TRBV30 and TRBJ1-2; D is unclear. This CDR3 comprises 10 residues. Trimming left V 7 bases short and J 3 bases short, with 6 bases between. Germline-derived CDR1 and CDR2 are GTSNPN and SVGIG (reference sequence). The CDR3 loop reads CALTHYGYTF. For the CDR3, the DNA is TGTGCCTTGACGCACTATGGCTACACCTTC.

The chain couples TRBV11-1 to TRBJ2-7, with 12 bases that match TRBD2. Germline V gene data show CDR1 as SGHAT and CDR2 as FQDESV (reference sequence). J was trimmed by 1 base and V by 5 bases; bases with no gene match: 6. This CDR3 has 16 amino acids. For the CDR3, the DNA is TGTGCCAGCAGCCCCCGGACTAGCGGGATATCCTACGAGCAGTACTTC. The encoded protein is CASSPRTSGISYEQYF.

CDR3 loop: CASSYSMFTGELFF. The CDR3 bases are TGTGCCAGCAGTTACTCGATGTTCACCGGGGAGCTGTTTTTT. The chain is built from TRBV6-5 and TRBJ2-2; the D is unclear. V was clipped by 0 bases and J by 4 bases, with 6 bases between them. CDR1 and CDR2 from the germline V gene are MNHEY and SVGAGI. CDR3 length equals 14 residues.

In its sample, this clonotype was seen many times. This chain joins TRBV28 and TRBJ1-6, with D possibly being TRBD1 (5 bases). Germline V gene data show CDR1 as MDHEN and CDR2 as SYDVKM. V was cut by 6 bases and J by 7 bases, with 16 bases left in between. This CDR3 region has 15 residues. The CDR3: CASSLWDPGNSPLHF. CDR3 coding DNA: TGTGCCAGCAGCCTCTGGGACCCGGGGAATTCACCCCTCCACTTT. Combining the CDR3 with reference TRBV28 and TRBJ1-6 gives the whole variable domain DVKVTQSSRYLVKRTGEKVFLECVQDMDHENMFWYRQDPGLGLRLIYFSYDVKMKEKGDIPEGYSVSREKKERFSLILESASTNQTSMYLCASSLWDPGNSPLHFGNGTRLTVT.